What follows are 28 T cell receptor beta chains derived from one specimen sequenced in a study of PD-1 blockade in classical Hodgkin lymphoma. Each patient experienced a relapse that followed autologous stem cell transplantation, and brentuximab vedotin exposure varied. Only in-frame clones appear in the TCRdb table, and some are missing; sequencing was by immunoSEQ multiplex PCR. This table holds approximately 100,000 clones, approximately 90% found once. The material was peripheral blood mononuclear cells (PBMCs), obtained before the second cycle of nivolumab. The receptors here all came from a human donor with classical Hodgkin lymphoma.

V usage is TRBV30 and J usage is TRBJ2-7; D remains unclear. There are 12 residues in the CDR3. Per germline, CDR1 GTSNPN and CDR2 SVGIG (reference sequence). The V gene lost 2 bases and the J gene lost 6 bases, with 11 bases spanning the gap. The CDR3 loop reads CAWSPLIGEQYF. The CDR3 DNA sequence: TGTGCCTGGAGTCCTCTTATAGGCGAGCAGTACTTC.

The rearrangement joins TRBV6-1 to TRBJ1-1, with 8 bases lining up with TRBD1. CDR1 MNHNS and CDR2 SASEGT come from the germline V gene. Trimming took 5 bases from V and 8 from J; bases not matched to a gene: 1. The CDR3 consists of 11 residues. CDR3 residues: CASSRTGEAFF. The CDR3 nucleotides are TGTGCCAGCAGTCGGACAGGGGAAGCTTTCTTT.

The V gene is TRBV18, the J gene TRBJ1-5, with TRBD1 matching 7 bases. CDR1 and CDR2 (germline): KGHSH, LQKENI. The V segment lost 3 bases and the J segment 7 bases; nucleotides outside the gene matches: 6. This CDR3 comprises 14 residues. The CDR3 loop reads CASSPSGGGQPQHF. CDR3 nucleotides: TGTGCCAGCTCACCCTCAGGGGGTGGGCAGCCCCAGCATTTT.

J is TRBJ2-1 and V is TRBV10-2; D may match TRBD1 or TRBD2 (5 bases each). Germline loops: CDR1 WSHSY, CDR2 SAAADI. The CDR3 is 15 residues long. V dropped 8 bases and J dropped 5 bases, with 19 bases sitting between them. The CDR3 DNA sequence: TGCGCCAGCCGCCGACTGGGGGAATTCCACAATGAGCAGTTCTTC. This translates into CASRRLGEFHNEQFF.

This chain connects TRBV7-6 to TRBJ2-1, with D uncertain. Germline CDR1 SGHVS, CDR2 FNYEAQ. With 3 bases removed from V and 0 bases from J, the gap between germline ends came to 6 bases. This CDR3 spans 14 amino acids. CDR3 in amino acids: CASSFWGSYNEQFF. The DNA for the CDR3 is TGTGCCAGCAGCTTCTGGGGCTCCTACAATGAGCAGTTCTTC.

The CDR3 bases are TGTGCCAGCAGCTTAGTTGTGACAGGGTCTCGAGCTTTCTTT. Its protein product is CASSLVVTGSRAFF. The chain uses TRBV7-9 and TRBJ1-1; TRBD1 agrees at 7 bases. The CDR3 totals 14 residues. Germline V lookup: CDR1 SEHNR, CDR2 FQNEAQ (reference sequence). After removal of 1 base from V and 10 bases from J, the junction contained 9 bases not matched to a gene.

The chain joins TRBV5-1 to TRBJ2-3; the D gene could be TRBD1 or TRBD2 (5 bases each). The V end lost 0 bases, the J end lost 0 bases, and 5 bases lay between the germline ends. This CDR3 is 14 amino acids long. In germline, CDR1 is SGHRS, CDR2 YFSETQ. CDR3 DNA sequence: TGCGCCAGCAGCTTGGGGGACAGCACAGATACGCAGTATTTT. Its translation: CASSLGDSTDTQYF.

V and J are TRBV7-8 and TRBJ1-1, with 7 bases matching TRBD1. V was pared by 1 base and J by 5 bases, with 7 bases of the junction left unmatched. CDR3 length: 15 amino acids. Germline CDR1 is SGHVS and CDR2 is FQNEAQ. The CDR3 bases are TGTGCCAGCAGCTTAGGTTCAAAGGGGGCGACTGAAGCTTTCTTT. Translation: CASSLGSKGATEAFF.

The chain combines TRBV18 with TRBJ1-2, with no clear D. The germline V and J ends were trimmed by 5 bases and 7 bases, with 17 bases remaining between them. This CDR3 is 14 amino acids long. CDR1 KGHSH and CDR2 LQKENI come from the germline V gene. For the CDR3, the DNA is TGTGCCAGCTCAGAAAGGGTAACCGACCCTGGCTACACCTTC. Encoded protein: CASSERVTDPGYTF.

This clone has a handful of counts. The rearrangement joins TRBV7-9 to TRBJ1-6; no clear D. CDR1 is SEHNR, CDR2 FQNEAQ, per germline (reference sequence). This CDR3 spans 16 amino acids. The V gene lost 3 bases and the J gene lost 6 bases, with 15 bases spanning the gap. The CDR3 here is CASSLWKRPSNSPLHF. CDR3 bases: TGTGCCAGCAGCTTGTGGAAGAGACCTAGTAATTCACCCCTCCACTTT. The full variable domain, in which reference TRBV7-9 and TRBJ1-6 provide the parts outside the CDR3, is DTGVSQNPRHKITKRGQNVTFRCDPISEHNRLYWYRQTLGQGPEFLTYFQNEAQLEKSRLLSDRFSAERPKGSFSTLEIQRTEQGDSAMYLCASSLWKRPSNSPLHFGNGTRLTVT.

The chain recombines TRBV28 with TRBJ1-1, with D perhaps matching TRBD1 (6 bases). Germline CDR1 MDHEN, CDR2 SYDVKM. V dropped 2 bases and J dropped 4 bases, with 8 bases sitting between them. The CDR3 runs to 13 residues. CDR3 DNA: TGTGCCAGCAGTTTAGGGGGGGCCACTGAAGCTTTCTTT. It translates to CASSLGGATEAFF.

This clone was seen just once. V and J are TRBV9 and TRBJ2-3, with D perhaps TRBD2 (6 bases). V was cut by 4 bases and J by 4 bases, with 22 bases left in between. CDR3 size: 17 residues. CDR1 is SGDLS, CDR2 YYNGEE, per germline. CDR3: CASSLRAGLTLADTQYF. CDR3 coding DNA: TGTGCCAGCAGCTTACGAGCGGGTCTCACTCTCGCAGATACGCAGTATTTT.

This clone was picked up a small number of times. The chain employs TRBV2 and TRBJ1-2, with D unresolved. V dropped 2 bases and J dropped 6 bases, with 13 bases sitting between them. This CDR3 has 14 amino acids. Looked up from germline, CDR1 is SNHLY and CDR2 is FYNNEI. In DNA form, the CDR3 reads TGTGCCAGCAGTGAACTTCTCCAACCGGATGGCTACACCTTC. The encoded protein is CASSELLQPDGYTF.

The gene calls are TRBV11-2 and TRBJ2-6; 7 bases align to TRBD1. CDR1 and CDR2 from the germline V gene are SGHAT and FQNNGV. J gave up 2 bases and V 6 bases, and 16 bases lay outside the gene matches. This CDR3 comprises 19 residues. CDR3 coding DNA: TGTGCCAGCAGGGATTTAGGTCGGACAGGAAAAACTGGGGCCAACGTCCTGACTTTC. It yields the protein CASRDLGRTGKTGANVLTF.

This clone has a single count. The chain recombines TRBV18 with TRBJ1-2, with no clear D. V was pared by 4 bases and J by 0 bases, with 15 bases between. The CDR3 covers 16 residues. CDR1 is KGHSH and CDR2 is LQKENI in the germline V gene. The CDR3 coding sequence is TGTGCCAGCTCACGCCTAGGACGGATCTCTAACTATGGCTACACCTTC. Encoded protein: CASSRLGRISNYGYTF.

This chain joins TRBV5-1 and TRBJ2-1; possibly TRBD1 or TRBD2 for D (5 bases each). Trimming removed 1 base at V and 10 bases at J, with 24 bases between. The germline V gene encodes CDR1 SGHRS and CDR2 YFSETQ. This CDR3 region has 17 residues. CDR3: CASSLIYGDLSPREQFF. DNA for the CDR3: TGCGCCAGCAGCTTGATATACGGGGACCTTTCCCCGAGGGAGCAGTTCTTC.

The chain has TRBV2 and TRBJ2-2; the match to TRBD1 covers 8 bases. The ends lost 6 bases at V and 0 bases at J; junction bases unmatched: 9. Germline CDR1 reads SNHLY; CDR2 reads FYNNEI. The CDR3 sequence is 17 residues long. This CDR3 reads CASRDRTGLPNTGELFF. The CDR3, as DNA: TGTGCCAGCAGGGACCGGACAGGGTTACCGAACACCGGGGAGCTGTTTTTT.

The J gene is TRBJ2-2, the V gene TRBV7-2, with 7 bases matching TRBD2. There are 16 residues in the CDR3. J lost 0 bases, V lost 1 base, and 2 bases had no gene match. The V gene's germline CDR1 is SGHTA and CDR2 FQGNSA. CDR3 in DNA: TGTGCCAGCAGCTTAGTTCTAGCGGCGAACACCGGGGAGCTGTTTTTT. This gives the protein CASSLVLAANTGELFF.

This clone was detected only a few times. The chain combines TRBV6-1 with TRBJ1-6, with D hard to call. The CDR3 extends over 13 amino acids. Germline V lookup: CDR1 MNHNS, CDR2 SASEGT. V was clipped by 2 bases and J by 10 bases, with 9 bases between them. The CDR3 sequence is CASSELGRSPLHF. The CDR3 coding sequence is TGTGCCAGCAGTGAACTGGGAAGGTCACCCCTCCACTTT.

This chain links TRBV28 with TRBJ1-1; 9 nucleotides match TRBD1. V lost 8 bases, J lost 4 bases, and 8 bases stayed unmatched. The CDR3 runs 14 residues. Germline assignment: CDR1 MDHEN and CDR2 SYDVKM. In DNA, the CDR3 is TGTGCCAGCCCGGGACAGGGCCTTCTCACTGAAGCTTTCTTT. Amino acids: CASPGQGLLTEAFF.

V usage is TRBV9 and J usage is TRBJ1-6, with TRBD1 matching 9 bases. With 5 bases clipped from V and 6 bases from J, the junction kept 6 bases outside the gene matches. The CDR3 runs 15 residues. CDR1 and CDR2 (germline): SGDLS, YYNGEE. CDR3 sequence reads: CASSADRGGNSPLHF. As DNA, the CDR3 is TGTGCCAGCAGTGCGGACAGGGGCGGTAATTCACCCCTCCACTTT.

The chain joins TRBV1 to TRBJ2-1; TRBD2, as called in the table, went unchecked against the DNA. TRBV1 corresponds to a pseudogene. CDR3 length equals 16 residues. CDR3 in amino acids: CTSSPLAGVLSYEQFF. The CDR3 coding sequence is TGCACCAGCAGCCCGTTAGCGGGGGTTCTATCTTATGAGCAGTTCTTC.

V and J are TRBV27 and TRBJ1-5; possible D gene TRBD1, 5 bases. CDR1 and CDR2 (germline): MNHEY, SMNVEV (reference sequence). The CDR3 is made up of 19 amino acids. V gave up 4 bases and J gave up 0 bases, with 22 bases separating them. The CDR3 nucleotides read TGTGCCAGCAGTTCCAGGCGCGGTTCGGGGCAGTATAGCAATCAGCCCCAGCATTTT. It yields the protein CASSSRRGSGQYSNQPQHF.

The J gene is TRBJ2-4, the V gene TRBV5-5, with a tentative D call TRBD2 (5 bases). The CDR3 has 16 residues. Germline V CDR1 and CDR2: SGHKS, YYEKEE (reference sequence). V was pared by 3 bases and J by 1 base, with 14 bases between. The CDR3 here is CASSWELGSAKNIQYF. The CDR3 region has the DNA TGTGCCAGCAGCTGGGAGTTGGGATCGGCCAAAAACATTCAGTACTTC.

The chain links TRBV10-3 to TRBJ1-1; D not certain. This CDR3 comprises 15 residues. Trimming stripped 0 bases from V and 0 bases from J, with 8 bases between. Looked up from germline, CDR1 is ENHRY and CDR2 is SYGVKD. The CDR3 region has the DNA TGTGCCATCAGTGAGTCGCGGGTCTTGAACACTGAAGCTTTCTTT. It encodes CAISESRVLNTEAFF.

This clone was seen just once. The chain joins TRBV11-2 to TRBJ1-5; a possible D gene is TRBD1 (5 bases). V lost 0 bases to trimming and J lost 10 bases, with 10 bases between them. This CDR3 has 13 amino acids. From germline, CDR1 is SGHAT and CDR2 FQNNGV. Here the CDR3 DNA reads TGTGCCAGCAGCTTAGATCCAGGACACCCCCAGCATTTT. This sequence encodes CASSLDPGHPQHF.

This chain connects TRBV28 to TRBJ2-1; 9 bases map to TRBD2. V shed 3 bases and J 10 bases; nucleotides not matched to a gene: 10. The CDR3 is 15 residues long. Germline V gives CDR1 MDHEN, CDR2 SYDVKM. Written as DNA, the CDR3 is TGTGCCAGCAGTTTCCTACTAGCGGGCCCTGGAGAGCAGTTCTTC. Protein product: CASSFLLAGPGEQFF.

This clone came up once. This chain uses TRBV5-6 with TRBJ2-5; unclear D gene. Germline V gene sequence: CDR1 SGHDT, CDR2 YYEEEE. There are 13 residues in the CDR3. V dropped 2 bases and J dropped 2 bases, with 7 bases sitting between them. The CDR3 protein is CASSLGIQETQYF. Here the CDR3 DNA reads TGTGCCAGCAGCTTAGGGATTCAAGAGACCCAGTACTTC.